These 30 T cell receptor beta chains were all obtained from the same sample, sequenced in a study of T cells in Graves' hyperthyroidism and ophthalmopathy. Amplified TCR beta CDR3 regions derived from RNA transcripts. The TCR CDR3 was amplified in a first-round RT-PCR using the HTBI primer set. MiXCR, run by TCRdb on the multiplex PCR reads, gives a single entry per CDR3 protein. The table records hundreds of thousands of distinct CDR3 sequences, about 45% of them present only once. The material sequenced was peripheral blood or thyroid tissue (not recorded which). The source of these receptors is an adult man with Graves' disease, either hyperthyroidism or ophthalmopathy (not recorded which).

This clonotype has a handful of counts. The V gene is TRBV7-8, the J gene TRBJ1-1; TRBD1 is a possible D gene (6 bases). The CDR3 contains 14 residues. CDR1 is SGHVS and CDR2 is FQNEAQ in the germline V gene. Trimming cost V 9 bases and J 4 bases, with 18 bases left between them. CDR3 coding DNA: TGTGCCAGTAGTTCGGGCAGGGGTGGCACTGAAGCTTTCTTT. Translated, it gives CASSSGRGGTEAFF.

Points on this clonotype: In this CDR3 the conserved last residue, phenylalanine or tryptophan, is missing, so a read error is likely. V usage is TRBV20-1 and J usage is TRBJ1-6, with TRBD1 identical over 7 bases. The V gene's germline CDR1 is DFQATT and CDR2 SNEGSKA (reference sequence). The length of the CDR3 is 14 residues. The ends lost 3 bases at V and 6 bases at J; junction bases unmatched: 5. The DNA of the CDR3 is TGCAGTGCTAGCACTACAGGGGCTAATTCACCCCTCCACTTA. It yields the protein CSASTTGANSPLHL.

V is TRBV19 and J is TRBJ1-6, with 12 bases that match TRBD1. This CDR3 has 16 residues. Germline V gene data show CDR1 as LNHDA and CDR2 as SQIVND (reference sequence). V lost 8 bases and J lost 7; bases outside the gene matches: 9. CDR3 nucleotides: TGTGCCAGTGGGGGGACAGGGGGCCCGGGGAATTCACCCCTCCACTTT. Translated: CASGGTGGPGNSPLHF.

This clonotype was detected ten times or more. This chain links TRBV7-8 with TRBJ1-3; the D is unclear. CDR3 length: 14 amino acids. Germline CDR1 SGHVS, CDR2 FQNEAQ. Between the trimmed V and J ends, which lost 9 bases and 0 bases, there was a span of 12 bases. CDR3 loop: CASRRASSGNTIYF. DNA for the CDR3: TGTGCCAGTCGTAGGGCAAGCTCTGGAAACACCATATATTTT.

The table lists this clonotype with many counts. The chain links TRBV9 to TRBJ2-7; no clear D gene. The CDR3 totals 13 residues. Germline V gene sequence: CDR1 SGDLS, CDR2 YYNGEE. V was shortened by 4 bases and J by 5 bases, with 13 bases between the two germline ends. The CDR3 here is CASSPQLWNEQYF. In DNA, the CDR3 is TGTGCCAGCAGCCCCCAACTATGGAACGAGCAGTACTTC.

V and J are TRBV29-1 and TRBJ2-7; D remains ambiguous. This CDR3 contains 11 residues. Looked up from germline, CDR1 is SQVTM and CDR2 is ANQGSEA. V was pared by 6 bases and J by 3 bases, with 9 bases between. The CDR3 spells CSVGRDYEQYF. As DNA, the CDR3 is TGCAGCGTGGGCAGAGACTACGAGCAGTACTTC.

The chain recombines TRBV25-1 with TRBJ2-7; tentatively, D is TRBD2 (6 bases). Trimming took off 1 base at V and 2 bases at J, with 12 bases between the two ends. Germline CDR1 and CDR2: MGHDK and SYGVNS. The CDR3 sequence is 15 residues long. This CDR3 reads CASSEFQEGTYEQYF. CDR3 coding DNA: TGTGCCAGCAGTGAATTTCAGGAGGGGACCTACGAGCAGTACTTC.

This clonotype was counted only a few times. V is TRBV19 and J is TRBJ1-2; 11 bases line up with TRBD1. This CDR3 is built from 14 residues. J was trimmed by 4 bases and V by 6 bases; bases with no gene match: 4. Germline loops: CDR1 LNHDA, CDR2 SQIVND (reference sequence). CDR3 protein: CASRGTGGFYGYTF. The CDR3 DNA reads TGTGCCAGTAGGGGGACAGGGGGATTCTATGGCTACACCTTC. Using reference TRBV19 and TRBJ1-2 for the parts outside the CDR3, the full variable domain is DGGITQSPKYLFRKEGQNVTLSCEQNLNHDAMYWYRQDPGQGLRLIYYSQIVNDFQKGDIAEGYSVSREKKESFPLTVTSAQKNPTAFYLCASRGTGGFYGYTFGSGTRLTVV.

The chain carries TRBV19 and TRBJ1-2; the match to TRBD1 covers 8 bases. The CDR3 is 14 residues long. Trimming took 6 bases from V and 4 from J; bases not matched to a gene: 7. The germline V gene encodes CDR1 LNHDA and CDR2 SQIVND (reference sequence). In DNA form, the CDR3 reads TGTGCCAGTAGGCGCGGGACAGGCCCCTATGGCTACACCTTC. Amino acids: CASRRGTGPYGYTF.

This clonotype occurred a few times. CDR3 sequence: CASSLRQANTEAFF. For the CDR3, the DNA is TGTGCCAGCAGCCTCAGACAAGCAAACACTGAAGCTTTCTTT. The chain has TRBV7-9 and TRBJ1-1; no definite D call. This CDR3 comprises 14 residues. V was clipped by 5 bases and J by 2 bases, with 12 bases between them. Germline V gene data show CDR1 as SEHNR and CDR2 as FQNEAQ (reference sequence).

This clonotype showed up many times. This chain connects TRBV15 to TRBJ2-2; 12 bases agree with TRBD2. The CDR3 consists of 17 residues. Trimming removed 1 base from V and 5 bases from J; junction bases left unmatched: 5. Germline CDR1 reads LNHNV; CDR2 reads YYDKDF (reference sequence). CDR3 residues: CATSRGTSGRQTGELFF. CDR3 sequence (DNA): TGTGCCACCAGCAGAGGAACTAGCGGGAGGCAAACCGGGGAGCTGTTTTTT.

This clonotype was seen a few times. The chain joins TRBV20-1 to TRBJ1-5; TRBD1 aligns across 9 bases. Germline V gene lookup returns CDR1 DFQATT and CDR2 SNEGSKA (reference sequence). The CDR3 contains 15 residues. J lost 0 bases, V lost 5 bases, and 5 bases had no gene match. DNA for the CDR3: TGCAGTGCTTACCAGACAGGGGGTAGCAATCAGCCCCAGCATTTT. Translating gives CSAYQTGGSNQPQHF.

Comments on this clonotype: Because the CDR3 is missing its conserved closing phenylalanine or tryptophan, this is likely a read error. This chain uses TRBV6-1 with TRBJ1-2, with 8 bases matching TRBD1. The V gene end was trimmed by 4 bases and the J gene end by 4 bases; junction bases not matched to a gene: 5. The germline CDR1 and CDR2 sequences are MNHNS and SASEGT. The CDR3 contains 14 residues. The CDR3 DNA is TGTGCCAGCAGTGGGCAGGGGGCTGGCTATGGCTACACCCTC. Encoded protein: CASSGQGAGYGYTL.

This clonotype was observed many times. This chain links TRBV10-3 with TRBJ2-5; the D is unclear. This CDR3 region has 14 residues. V was cut by 3 bases and J by 4 bases, with 12 bases left in between. Germline V CDR1 and CDR2: ENHRY, SYGVKD. CDR3 loop: CAISDKLWGETQYF. The CDR3 nucleotides read TGTGCCATCAGTGACAAACTATGGGGAGAGACCCAGTACTTC.

The V gene is TRBV15, the J gene TRBJ1-2; TRBD1 might be the D (5 bases). Trimming cost V 3 bases and J 2 bases, with 13 bases left between them. The CDR3 is made up of 15 amino acids. The germline CDR1 and CDR2 sequences are LNHNV and YYDKDF (reference sequence). CDR3 DNA sequence: TGTGCCACCAGCAGCCCGGGACCGGGGAACTATGGCTACACCTTC. Translating gives CATSSPGPGNYGYTF.

This clonotype has ten or more counts. The genes are TRBV24-1 and TRBJ2-5; a weak D match, TRBD2 (6 bases). Germline V gene data show CDR1 as KGHDR and CDR2 as SFDVKD. The CDR3 covers 19 residues. Trimming pared 4 bases from V and 2 bases from J, leaving 25 bases between. The CDR3 sequence: CATSDPPGGSRSRQETQYF. The DNA for the CDR3 is TGTGCCACCAGTGACCCCCCCGGGGGTAGCCGAAGTAGACAAGAGACCCAGTACTTC.

V usage is TRBV11-2 and J usage is TRBJ1-5; the D gene is possibly TRBD1 (5 bases). From germline, CDR1 is SGHAT and CDR2 FQNNGV. V was pared by 1 base and J by 3 bases, with 13 bases between. This CDR3 has 16 residues. As DNA, the CDR3 is TGTGCCAGCAGCTTAGTAGGGACGGTCTTCAATCAGCCCCAGCATTTT. It specifies CASSLVGTVFNQPQHF.

V is TRBV29-1 and J is TRBJ1-2; the D is unclear. The CDR3 length is 13 residues. Germline lookup yields CDR1 SQVTM and CDR2 ANQGSEA. The V end lost 0 bases, the J end lost 4 bases, and 9 bases lay between the germline ends. For the CDR3, the DNA is TGCAGCGTTGAAGAAGGGCTATTCTATGGCTACACCTTC. It is translated as CSVEEGLFYGYTF. Variable domain in full (rest from reference TRBV29-1 and TRBJ1-2): SAVISQKPSRDICQRGTSLTIQCQVDSQVTMMFWYRQQPGQSLTLIATANQGSEATYESGFVIDKFPISRPNLTFSTLTVSNMSPEDSSIYLCSVEEGLFYGYTFGSGTRLTVV.

The chain recombines TRBV7-6 with TRBJ1-1; no clear D. The germline V and J ends were trimmed by 4 bases and 4 bases, with 13 bases remaining between them. This CDR3 is built from 14 residues. From germline, CDR1 is SGHVS and CDR2 FNYEAQ. The CDR3 DNA is TGTGCCAGCAGCTCATCCGGGAGGAGCACTGAAGCTTTCTTT. Its translation is CASSSSGRSTEAFF.

The CDR3 DNA reads TGCAGTGCTCTACACAGCAATGAGCAGTACTTC. Protein sequence: CSALHSNEQYF. The chain employs TRBV20-1 and TRBJ2-7; D unresolved. The CDR3 spans 11 residues. Germline-derived CDR1 and CDR2 are DFQATT and SNEGSKA (reference sequence). Deletions cut 5 bases from V and 7 bases from J, with 12 bases between.

This clonotype was detected many times. The J gene is TRBJ1-1, the V gene TRBV29-1; 8 bases line up with TRBD1. Germline CDR1 reads SQVTM; CDR2 reads ANQGSEA. The CDR3 totals 13 residues. The V gene end was trimmed by 7 bases and the J gene end by 1 base; junction bases not matched to a gene: 5. CDR3 sequence reads: CSADRGPNTEAFF. CDR3 DNA sequence: TGCAGCGCTGACAGGGGTCCGAACACTGAAGCTTTCTTT.

In regard to this clonotype: This CDR3 is missing its conserved last phenylalanine or tryptophan, likely due to a read error. The chain joins TRBV2 to TRBJ2-7, with a possible D match to TRBD1 (5 bases). Per germline, CDR1 SNHLY and CDR2 FYNNEI. Trimming left V 4 bases short and J 3 bases short, with 13 bases between. This CDR3 has 14 amino acids. CDR3 DNA: TGTGCCAGCAGTGCCTTACAGGATCTCTACGAGCAGTACATC. It codes for CASSALQDLYEQYI.

This clonotype was found a few times. This chain links TRBV20-1 with TRBJ1-1; 7 bases match TRBD1. Germline V gene data show CDR1 as DFQATT and CDR2 as SNEGSKA (reference sequence). There are 16 residues in the CDR3. With 3 bases clipped from V and 0 bases from J, the junction kept 10 bases outside the gene matches. The CDR3 region is CSARRPEGALNTEAFF. The CDR3 DNA is TGCAGTGCTAGGAGGCCGGAGGGGGCCCTGAACACTGAAGCTTTCTTT.

Concerning this clonotype: A junction boundary mismatches the germline segment, possibly from a read error. CDR3 region: CASWGGFSANTIYF. The CDR3 coding sequence is TGTGCCAGCTGGGGGGGATTCTCTGCAAACACTATATATTTT. This chain connects TRBV7-9 to TRBJ1-3; D is possibly TRBD1 (5 bases). CDR3 length: 14 amino acids. Per germline, CDR1 SEHNR and CDR2 FQNEAQ (reference sequence).

The rearrangement links TRBV6-1 to TRBJ1-1; maybe TRBD1 (5 bases). From germline, CDR1 is MNHNS and CDR2 SASEGT. V lost 7 bases to trimming and J lost 11 bases, with 20 bases between them. The CDR3 has 13 residues. The DNA for the CDR3 is TGTGCCAGCACCCCCGTGGGGAACCGGGGGGCTTTCTTT. Translation: CASTPVGNRGAFF.

This clonotype came up a few times. This chain links TRBV20-1 with TRBJ2-7; perhaps TRBD1 as D (6 bases). Trimming removed 1 base at V and 6 bases at J, with 16 bases between. Germline assignment: CDR1 DFQATT and CDR2 SNEGSKA (reference sequence). This CDR3 is 14 amino acids long. DNA of the CDR3: TGCAGTGCTAGAGCTTACGGACAGTATCGCGAGCAGTACTTC. The encoded protein is CSARAYGQYREQYF.

The rearrangement links TRBV24-1 to TRBJ1-5, with TRBD1 matching over 8 bases. This CDR3 has 15 residues. CDR1 is KGHDR and CDR2 is SFDVKD in the germline V gene. Trimming took 3 bases from V and 7 from J; bases not matched to a gene: 7. The CDR3 sequence: CATSDAGTGEQPQHF. In DNA, the CDR3 is TGTGCCACCAGTGATGCCGGGACAGGAGAACAGCCCCAGCATTTT.

In its sample, this clonotype was seen many times. The chain joins TRBV7-8 to TRBJ1-6, with D hard to call. Trimming pared 5 bases from V and 5 bases from J, leaving 13 bases between. The germline V gene has CDR1 SGHVS and CDR2 FQNEAQ. CDR3 length equals 15 residues. The CDR3 DNA sequence: TGTGCCAGCAGCCACCTAGGCCCGGATAATTCACCCCTCCACTTT. Translation gives CASSHLGPDNSPLHF. Full variable domain (rest looked up from reference TRBV7-8 and TRBJ1-6): GAGVSQSPRYKVAKRGQDVALRCDPISGHVSLFWYQQALGQGPEFLTYFQNEAQLDKSGLPSDRFFAERPEGSVSTLKIQRTQQEDSAVYLCASSHLGPDNSPLHFGNGTRLTVT.

The chain combines TRBV7-2 with TRBJ1-2; D is undetermined. The CDR3 loop spans 13 amino acids. Per germline, CDR1 SGHTA and CDR2 FQGNSA. The V gene lost 7 bases and the J gene lost 2 bases, with 11 bases spanning the gap. In nucleotides, the CDR3 is TGTGCCAGCATCCAACGGAAAAACTATGGCTACACCTTC. This codes for CASIQRKNYGYTF.

This clonotype appeared a few times. The chain joins TRBV5-1 to TRBJ2-7; TRBD1 matches at 9 bases. This CDR3 region has 14 residues. V was clipped by 6 bases and J by 3 bases; unmatched bases: 7. The germline V gene has CDR1 SGHRS and CDR2 YFSETQ. CDR3 sequence (DNA): TGCGCCAGCACCATTACGACAGGGGGCTACGAGCAGTACTTC. This encodes CASTITTGGYEQYF.